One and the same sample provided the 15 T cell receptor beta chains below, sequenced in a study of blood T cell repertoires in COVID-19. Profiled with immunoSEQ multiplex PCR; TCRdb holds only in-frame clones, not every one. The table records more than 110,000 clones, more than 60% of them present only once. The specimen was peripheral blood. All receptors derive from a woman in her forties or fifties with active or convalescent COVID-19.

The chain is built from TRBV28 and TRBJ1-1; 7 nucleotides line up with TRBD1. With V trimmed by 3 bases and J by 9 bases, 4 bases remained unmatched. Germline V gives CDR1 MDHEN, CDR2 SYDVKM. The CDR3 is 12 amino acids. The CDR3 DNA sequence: TGTGCCAGCAGTTTGGCAGGGGGGCAAGCTTTCTTT. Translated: CASSLAGGQAFF.

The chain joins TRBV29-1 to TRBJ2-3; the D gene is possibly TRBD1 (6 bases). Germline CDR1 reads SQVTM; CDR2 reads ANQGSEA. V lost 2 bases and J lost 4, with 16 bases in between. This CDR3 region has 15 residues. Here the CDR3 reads CSVEWETGYSDTQYF. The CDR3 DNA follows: TGCAGCGTTGAATGGGAAACAGGGTATTCAGATACGCAGTATTTT.

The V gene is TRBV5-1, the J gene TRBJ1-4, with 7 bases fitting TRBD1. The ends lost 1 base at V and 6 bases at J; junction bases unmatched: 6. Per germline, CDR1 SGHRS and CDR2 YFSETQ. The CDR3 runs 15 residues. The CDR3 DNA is TGCGCCAGCAGCTTGTCACAGGGGTCGGATGAAAAACTGTTTTTT. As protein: CASSLSQGSDEKLFF.

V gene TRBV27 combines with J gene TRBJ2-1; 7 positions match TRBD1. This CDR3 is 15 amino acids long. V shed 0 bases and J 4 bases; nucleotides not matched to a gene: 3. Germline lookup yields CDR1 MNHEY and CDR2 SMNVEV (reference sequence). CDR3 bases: TGTGCCAGCAGTTTATCGACAGGGTTTTACAATGAGCAGTTCTTC. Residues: CASSLSTGFYNEQFF.

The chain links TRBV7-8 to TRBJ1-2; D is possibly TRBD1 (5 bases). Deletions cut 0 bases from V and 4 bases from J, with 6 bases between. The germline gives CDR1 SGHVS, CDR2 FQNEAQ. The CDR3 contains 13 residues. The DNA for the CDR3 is TGTGCCAGCAGCTTAGCGCAGGGCTATGGCTACACCTTC. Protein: CASSLAQGYGYTF. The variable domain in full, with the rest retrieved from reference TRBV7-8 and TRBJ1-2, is GAGVSQSPRYKVAKRGQDVALRCDPISGHVSLFWYQQALGQGPEFLTYFQNEAQLDKSGLPSDRFFAERPEGSVSTLKIQRTQQEDSAVYLCASSLAQGYGYTFGSGTRLTVV.

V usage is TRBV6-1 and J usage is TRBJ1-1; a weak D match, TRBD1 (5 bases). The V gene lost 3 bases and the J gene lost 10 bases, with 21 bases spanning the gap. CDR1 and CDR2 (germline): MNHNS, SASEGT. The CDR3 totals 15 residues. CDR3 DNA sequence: TGTGCCAGCAGTGACCCTAACAGGCTCGCCCGTGGAGCTTTCTTT. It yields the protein CASSDPNRLARGAFF.

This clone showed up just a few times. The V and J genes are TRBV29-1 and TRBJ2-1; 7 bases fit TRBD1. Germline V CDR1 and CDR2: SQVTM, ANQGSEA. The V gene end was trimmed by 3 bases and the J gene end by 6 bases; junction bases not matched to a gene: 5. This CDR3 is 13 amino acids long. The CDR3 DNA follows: TGCAGCGTTGATGGTAAGGGGGCCAATGAGCAGTTCTTC. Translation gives CSVDGKGANEQFF.

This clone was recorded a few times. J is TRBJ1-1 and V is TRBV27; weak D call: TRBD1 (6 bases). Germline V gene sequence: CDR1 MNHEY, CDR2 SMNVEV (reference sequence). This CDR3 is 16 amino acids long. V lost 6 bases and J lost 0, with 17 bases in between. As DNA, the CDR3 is TGTGCCAGCAGGAGGCTTACGGACAGAGTGAACACTGAAGCTTTCTTT. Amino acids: CASRRLTDRVNTEAFF.

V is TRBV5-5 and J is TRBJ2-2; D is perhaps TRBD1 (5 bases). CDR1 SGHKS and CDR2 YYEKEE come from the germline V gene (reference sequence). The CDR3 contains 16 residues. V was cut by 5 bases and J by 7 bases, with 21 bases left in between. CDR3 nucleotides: TGTGCCAGCAGTACCGACAGCTTTTTAATAGTCGGGGAGCTGTTTTTT. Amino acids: CASSTDSFLIVGELFF.

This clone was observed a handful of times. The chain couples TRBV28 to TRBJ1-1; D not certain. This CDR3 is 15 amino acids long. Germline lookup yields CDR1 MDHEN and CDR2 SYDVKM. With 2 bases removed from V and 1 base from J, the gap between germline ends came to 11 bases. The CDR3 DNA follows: TGTGCCAGCAGTTTAGTATTCCCAGGGAACACTGAAGCTTTCTTT. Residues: CASSLVFPGNTEAFF.

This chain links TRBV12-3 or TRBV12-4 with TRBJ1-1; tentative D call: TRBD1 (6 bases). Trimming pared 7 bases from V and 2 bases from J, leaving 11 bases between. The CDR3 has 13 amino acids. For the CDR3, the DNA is TGTGCCAGCATGGTACAGGGTAACACTGAAGCTTTCTTT. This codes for CASMVQGNTEAFF.

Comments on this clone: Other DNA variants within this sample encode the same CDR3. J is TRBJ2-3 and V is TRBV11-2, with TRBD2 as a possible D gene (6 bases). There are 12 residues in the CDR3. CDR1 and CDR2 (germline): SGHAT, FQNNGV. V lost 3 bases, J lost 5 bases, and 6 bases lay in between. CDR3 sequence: CASSLGGDTQYF. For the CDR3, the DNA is TGTGCCAGCAGCTTGGGGGGAGATACGCAGTATTTT.

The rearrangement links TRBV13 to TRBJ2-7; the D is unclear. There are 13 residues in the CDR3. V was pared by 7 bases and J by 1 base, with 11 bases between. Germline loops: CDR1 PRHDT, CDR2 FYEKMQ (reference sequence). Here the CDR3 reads CASTPPGSYEQYF. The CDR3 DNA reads TGTGCCAGCACCCCACCGGGTTCCTACGAGCAGTACTTC.

The CDR3 protein is CASSLYRTSREKLFF. The DNA for the CDR3 is TGTGCCAGCAGTCTATACAGGACATCTCGTGAAAAACTGTTTTTT. This chain uses TRBV28 with TRBJ1-4; tentatively, D is TRBD1 (5 bases). CDR1 is MDHEN and CDR2 is SYDVKM in the germline V gene. V lost 5 bases, J lost 7 bases, and 17 bases lay in between. The CDR3 is made up of 15 amino acids.

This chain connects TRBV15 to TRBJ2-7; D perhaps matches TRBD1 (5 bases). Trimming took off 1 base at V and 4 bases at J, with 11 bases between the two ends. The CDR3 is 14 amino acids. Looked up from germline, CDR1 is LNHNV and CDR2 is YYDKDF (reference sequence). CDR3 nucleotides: TGTGCCACCAGCAGAGTTGCGCAGGGTTACGAGCAGTACTTC. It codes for CATSRVAQGYEQYF.